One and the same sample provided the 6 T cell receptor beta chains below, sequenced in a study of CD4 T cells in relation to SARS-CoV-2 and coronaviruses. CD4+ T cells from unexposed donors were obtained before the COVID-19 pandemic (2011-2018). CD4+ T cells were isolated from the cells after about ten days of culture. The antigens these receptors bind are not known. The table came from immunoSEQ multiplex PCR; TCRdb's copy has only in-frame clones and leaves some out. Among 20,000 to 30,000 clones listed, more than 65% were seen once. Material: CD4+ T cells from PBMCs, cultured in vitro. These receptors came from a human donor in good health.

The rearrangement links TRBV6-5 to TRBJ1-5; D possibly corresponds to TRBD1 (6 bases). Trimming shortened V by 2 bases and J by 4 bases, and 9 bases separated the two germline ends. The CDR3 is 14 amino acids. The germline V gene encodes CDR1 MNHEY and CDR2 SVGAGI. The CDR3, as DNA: TGTGCCAGCAGTTACGGGGGGGCGAATCAGCCCCAGCATTTT. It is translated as CASSYGGANQPQHF.

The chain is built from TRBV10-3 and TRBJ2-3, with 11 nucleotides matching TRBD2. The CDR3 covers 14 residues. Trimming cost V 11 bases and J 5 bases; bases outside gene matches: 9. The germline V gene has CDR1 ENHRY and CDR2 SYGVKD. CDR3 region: CAASSGTSGDTQYF. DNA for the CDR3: TGTGCCGCCTCGTCCGGGACTAGCGGAGATACGCAGTATTTT.

The CDR3 sequence: CATATPVGDTQYF. In nucleotides, the CDR3 is TGTGCCACCGCAACCCCTGTAGGGGATACGCAGTATTTT. The chain links TRBV24-1 to TRBJ2-3; D remains unclear. Germline V gene data show CDR1 as KGHDR and CDR2 as SFDVKD. This CDR3 is 13 amino acids long. With 9 bases removed from V and 6 bases from J, the gap between germline ends came to 15 bases.

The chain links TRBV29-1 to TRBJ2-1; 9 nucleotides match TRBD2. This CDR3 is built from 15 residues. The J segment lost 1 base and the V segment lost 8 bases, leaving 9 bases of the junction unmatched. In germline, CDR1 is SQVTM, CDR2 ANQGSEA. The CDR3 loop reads CSPSPAGGSYNEQFF. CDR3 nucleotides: TGCAGCCCGAGCCCAGCGGGAGGTTCCTACAATGAGCAGTTCTTC.

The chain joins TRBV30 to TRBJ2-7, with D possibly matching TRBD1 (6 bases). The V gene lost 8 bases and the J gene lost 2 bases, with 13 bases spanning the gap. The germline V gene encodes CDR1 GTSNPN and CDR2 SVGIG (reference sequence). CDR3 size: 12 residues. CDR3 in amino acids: CATAQGPYEQYF. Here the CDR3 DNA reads TGTGCCACAGCACAGGGCCCCTACGAGCAGTACTTC. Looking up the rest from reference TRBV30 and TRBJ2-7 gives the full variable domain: SQTIHQWPATLVQPVGSPLSLECTVEGTSNPNLYWYRQAAGRGLQLLFYSVGIGQISSEVPQNLSASRPQDRQFILSSKKLLLSDSGFYLCATAQGPYEQYFGPGTRLTVT.

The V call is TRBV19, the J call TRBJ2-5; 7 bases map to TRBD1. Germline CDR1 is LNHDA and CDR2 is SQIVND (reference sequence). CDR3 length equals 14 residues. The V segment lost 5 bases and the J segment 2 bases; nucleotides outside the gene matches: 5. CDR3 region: CASSQPGQQETQYF. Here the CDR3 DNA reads TGTGCCAGTAGTCAACCGGGACAGCAAGAGACCCAGTACTTC.